Listed here is a single T cell receptor beta chain. The germline V gene has CDR1 MNHEY and CDR2 SMNVEV (reference sequence). The CDR3 is 14 residues long. The junction had 2 bases not matched to a gene; V was cut back by 6 bases and J by 2 bases. Within 2 weeks before study entry, exposed participants met a COVID-19 case. The sample originates from a study of blood T cell repertoires in COVID-19. Study summary: The cDNA or gDNA used as material had been derived from T cells, B-cell-depleted T cells, or PBMCs.

Some clones are missing from TCRdb's copy, which holds only in-frame ones; the method was immunoSEQ multiplex PCR. This table holds approximately 340,000 clones, 90% to 95% found once. The sample was PBMCs or T cells enriched from blood (not recorded which). The chain has TRBV27 and TRBJ2-7; 12 positions match TRBD2. The receptor's source is a woman in her forties who had been exposed to COVID-19. CDR3 nucleotide sequence: TGTGCCAGCAGGGCTAGCGGGAGGGCCTACGAGCAGTACTTC. Protein product: CASRASGRAYEQYF.